The next 27 T cell receptor beta chains were all read from a single sample in a study of identical twins (dated by TCRdb to 2016 to 2018). The library was produced with 5' RACE. Sequencing was carried out with an Illumina HiSeq 2000. The public sequencing data were trimmed at Q25 with fastp and processed into clonotypes with MiXCR by TCRdb, which kept only in-frame beta chains. All rows with the same CDR3 protein become a single entry with the most common DNA and genes. Within this sample are approximately 240,000 distinct CDR3 sequences, with over 11% of them counted one time only. Around 8.9% of the sample rests with the top ten. The sequenced sample was memory (CD45RO+) T cells sorted from blood. The cell subset or site label of this sample denotes: CD45RO+ enriched T cells. The receptors here all came from a woman younger than 30 in good health.

This clonotype appeared a few times. The chain is built from TRBV7-9 and TRBJ2-7, with 10 bases matching TRBD2. The ends lost 6 bases at V and 5 bases at J; junction bases unmatched: 7. The CDR3 is 14 residues long. Looked up from germline, CDR1 is SEHNR and CDR2 is FQNEAQ (reference sequence). CDR3 sequence: CASSYSGRKNEQYF. The CDR3 region has the DNA TGTGCCAGCAGTTATAGCGGGAGGAAGAACGAGCAGTACTTC.

This clonotype has more than one count but fewer than ten. This chain connects TRBV5-1 to TRBJ1-1, with D maybe TRBD1 (5 bases). V lost 1 base and J 8 bases, leaving 12 bases between the germline ends. The CDR3 runs 13 residues. Germline CDR1 and CDR2: SGHRS and YFSETQ. CDR3 nucleotides: TGCGCCAGCAGCTTGCCAGGGATGACCGAAGCTTTCTTT. Its translation is CASSLPGMTEAFF.

This clonotype was detected a few times. The chain recombines TRBV20-1 with TRBJ1-3, with D unclear. The CDR3 loop spans 14 amino acids. V lost 1 base to trimming and J lost 0 bases, with 7 bases between them. CDR1 and CDR2 from the germline V gene are DFQATT and SNEGSKA (reference sequence). The CDR3 nucleotides are TGCAGTGCTAGAGTACCAGACTCTGGAAACACCATATATTTT. Encoded protein: CSARVPDSGNTIYF.

This clonotype showed up many times. The chain is built from TRBV10-3 and TRBJ2-3, with TRBD1 matching 9 bases. The V gene's germline CDR1 is ENHRY and CDR2 SYGVKD. The CDR3 has 13 residues. J lost 5 bases, V lost 8 bases, and 5 bases had no gene match. The CDR3 region is CAIGTGTQDTQYF. As DNA, the CDR3 is TGTGCCATCGGGACAGGGACTCAAGATACGCAGTATTTT.

This rearrangement joins TRBV12-3 or TRBV12-4 to TRBJ1-3; 9 bases match TRBD1. The CDR3 has 16 amino acids. Trimming at V came to 3 bases and at J to 0 bases, leaving 3 bases not matched to a gene. CDR3 nucleotide sequence: TGTGCCAGCAGTTTCCGGGACAGGGTCTCTGGAAACACCATATATTTT. It specifies CASSFRDRVSGNTIYF.

The V call is TRBV4-3, the J call TRBJ1-2; TRBD1 might be the D (6 bases). The CDR3 runs 15 residues. Germline V gene lookup returns CDR1 LGHNA and CDR2 YSLEER. The germline V and J ends were trimmed by 0 bases and 7 bases, with 15 bases remaining between them. The CDR3 DNA follows: TGCGCCAGCAGCCAAGATCTGGGCAGGGGAAGTGGCTACACCTTC. It is translated as CASSQDLGRGSGYTF.

The chain is built from TRBV3-1 and TRBJ2-3; D is unresolved. The germline V gene has CDR1 LGHDT and CDR2 YNNKEL (reference sequence). The CDR3 is 13 amino acids. V lost 2 bases to trimming and J lost 14 bases, with 17 bases between them. The CDR3: CASSQYRQLILYF. CDR3 in DNA: TGTGCCAGCAGCCAATACCGACAACTCATCCTGTATTTT.

This clonotype was picked up many times. This chain links TRBV29-1 with TRBJ2-7, with 7 nucleotides matching TRBD2. CDR1 SQVTM and CDR2 ANQGSEA come from the germline V gene. The CDR3 has 13 residues. V dropped 3 bases and J dropped 7; count of bases not matched to a gene: 9. CDR3 protein: CSVEKGGTGEQYF. The CDR3 DNA is TGCAGCGTTGAGAAGGGAGGGACGGGGGAGCAGTACTTC.

V usage is TRBV6-5 and J usage is TRBJ1-1, with 7 bases fitting TRBD1. Germline values: CDR1 MNHEY, CDR2 SVGAGI. This CDR3 has 15 amino acids. The V segment lost 0 bases and the J segment 2 bases; nucleotides outside the gene matches: 3. The CDR3 DNA reads as TGTGCCAGCAGTTACTCCAGACAGGGTAACACTGAAGCTTTCTTT. Its translation is CASSYSRQGNTEAFF.

The genes are TRBV28 and TRBJ1-2; 9 bases align to TRBD1. The germline gives CDR1 MDHEN, CDR2 SYDVKM. The CDR3 is made up of 14 amino acids. Trimming removed 4 bases from V and 7 bases from J; junction bases left unmatched: 7. The chain's CDR3 is CASSSGDREGGYTF. The DNA of the CDR3 is TGTGCCAGCAGTTCGGGGGACAGGGAGGGTGGCTACACCTTC.

This clonotype was counted only a few times. The chain joins TRBV2 to TRBJ2-1; no clear D gene. V was pared by 2 bases and J by 9 bases, with 17 bases between. The germline V gene encodes CDR1 SNHLY and CDR2 FYNNEI. This CDR3 contains 15 residues. The CDR3: CASSEWSGTSSEQFF. DNA for the CDR3: TGTGCCAGCAGTGAATGGTCAGGAACTTCGAGTGAGCAGTTCTTC. The full variable domain, with the rest looked up from reference TRBV2 and TRBJ2-1, is EPEVTQTPSHQVTQMGQEVILRCVPISNHLYFYWYRQILGQKVEFLVSFYNNEISEKSEIFDDQFSVERPDGSNFTLKIRSTKLEDSAMYFCASSEWSGTSSEQFFGPGTRLTVL.

This clonotype turned up a few times. The rearrangement uses TRBV11-2 and TRBJ2-5, with 8 positions matching TRBD2. J lost 5 bases, V lost 3 bases, and 14 bases had no gene match. CDR1 is SGHAT, CDR2 FQNNGV, per germline. The CDR3 sequence is 17 residues long. The DNA of the CDR3 is TGTGCCAGCAGCTTTCGCTTGCCCGGGACTAGTGGCGAGACCCAGTACTTC. It is translated as CASSFRLPGTSGETQYF.

This clonotype has a count of ten or more. The CDR3: CASSVQVTSYNEQFF. The CDR3, as DNA: TGTGCCAGCAGCGTACAGGTCACTTCCTACAATGAGCAGTTCTTC. The J gene is TRBJ2-1, the V gene TRBV9; unclear D gene. The CDR3 totals 15 residues. CDR1 is SGDLS, CDR2 YYNGEE, per germline. Trimming took off 1 base at V and 1 base at J, with 9 bases between the two ends.

V is TRBV3-1 and J is TRBJ2-3; the D call may be TRBD1 or TRBD2 (6 bases each). Trimming stripped 8 bases from V and 0 bases from J, with 9 bases between. The CDR3 covers 13 residues. The germline gives CDR1 LGHDT, CDR2 YNNKEL (reference sequence). As DNA, the CDR3 is TGTGCCAGCGCGGGGACAAGCACAGATACGCAGTATTTT. It encodes CASAGTSTDTQYF.

This clonotype came up many times. V and J are TRBV12-3 or TRBV12-4 and TRBJ1-5; D remains unclear. V was pared by 7 bases and J by 8 bases, with 12 bases between. CDR3 length: 12 amino acids. The CDR3 sequence is CASTPGEEPQHF. For the CDR3, the DNA is TGTGCCAGCACTCCCGGGGAGGAGCCCCAGCATTTT.

The chain is built from TRBV7-2 and TRBJ2-3; D is perhaps TRBD1 (5 bases). CDR3 length equals 13 residues. The ends were cut back, 5 bases at V and 5 bases at J, with 11 bases in the middle. Germline loops: CDR1 SGHTA, CDR2 FQGNSA. The CDR3: CASSPQTEDTQYF. As DNA, the CDR3 is TGTGCCAGCAGCCCCCAGACAGAAGATACGCAGTATTTT.

The gene calls are TRBV28 and TRBJ2-5; 10 bases are a match to TRBD2. The length of the CDR3 is 14 residues. J was trimmed by 2 bases and V by 10 bases; bases with no gene match: 7. Looked up from germline, CDR1 is MDHEN and CDR2 is SYDVKM. The chain's CDR3 is CATGPAGGQETQYF. The CDR3 DNA follows: TGTGCCACGGGCCCAGCGGGGGGGCAAGAGACCCAGTACTTC.

This clonotype has more than one count but fewer than ten. The chain carries TRBV20-1 and TRBJ2-1, with no clear D. The germline CDR1 and CDR2 sequences are DFQATT and SNEGSKA (reference sequence). The CDR3 length is 10 residues. V was pared by 6 bases and J by 8 bases, with 8 bases between. The CDR3: CSARIDEQFF. The CDR3 coding sequence is TGCAGTGCACGTATCGATGAGCAGTTCTTC.

This chain uses TRBV20-1 with TRBJ2-7; perhaps TRBD1 as D (5 bases). Germline V gene sequence: CDR1 DFQATT, CDR2 SNEGSKA (reference sequence). The length of the CDR3 is 12 residues. The V and J ends lost 6 bases and 5 bases respectively, with 14 bases between them. CDR3 loop: CSATDSTHEQYF. In nucleotides, the CDR3 is TGCAGTGCAACAGACAGTACCCACGAGCAGTACTTC.

The CDR3 spells CASSPRTVSGANVLTF. CDR3 sequence (DNA): TGTGCCAGCAGCCCACGGACAGTTTCTGGGGCCAACGTCCTGACTTTC. The genes are TRBV7-9 and TRBJ2-6; D might be TRBD1 (6 bases). In germline, CDR1 is SEHNR, CDR2 FQNEAQ (reference sequence). Trimming removed 5 bases from V and 1 base from J, with 12 bases in between. The CDR3 has 16 residues.

The chain couples TRBV12-3 or TRBV12-4 to TRBJ2-7; 7 bases map to TRBD2. The CDR3 has 15 residues. Trimming cost V 5 bases and J 3 bases; bases outside gene matches: 10. The CDR3 here is CASSHTGTILYEQYF. CDR3 nucleotides: TGTGCCAGCAGTCACACCGGGACTATCCTCTACGAGCAGTACTTC.

This chain uses TRBV11-2 with TRBJ1-1; tentatively, D is TRBD1 (6 bases). Germline V CDR1 and CDR2: SGHAT, FQNNGV. This CDR3 has 14 amino acids. V was pared by 7 bases and J by 1 base, with 13 bases between. This chain's CDR3 is CASKEGGTNTEAFF. DNA of the CDR3: TGTGCCAGCAAGGAAGGGGGTACGAACACTGAAGCTTTCTTT.

V and J are TRBV4-3 and TRBJ2-1; 7 bases map to TRBD2. CDR1 is LGHNA, CDR2 YSLEER, per germline. Losses at the gene ends were 0 bases for V and 1 base for J; bases not matched to a gene: 3. The CDR3 extends over 16 amino acids. The CDR3 protein is CASSQDPRGSYNEQFF. Written as DNA, the CDR3 is TGCGCCAGCAGCCAAGATCCGCGGGGGTCCTACAATGAGCAGTTCTTC.

This clonotype was seen more than once but under ten times. J is TRBJ2-5 and V is TRBV7-9; 7 bases align to TRBD2. The V gene's germline CDR1 is SEHNR and CDR2 FQNEAQ (reference sequence). The CDR3 is made up of 17 amino acids. Germline trimming cut 0 bases from V and 2 bases from J; bases unmatched to any gene: 9. The CDR3 loop reads CASSLAVAAGYQETQYF. The CDR3 DNA sequence: TGTGCCAGCAGCTTAGCGGTTGCAGCGGGATATCAAGAGACCCAGTACTTC.

The chain uses TRBV15 and TRBJ2-5, with 13 bases that match TRBD2. The V segment lost 0 bases and the J segment 6 bases; nucleotides outside the gene matches: 7. Per the germline V gene, CDR1 is LNHNV and CDR2 is YYDKDF (reference sequence). This CDR3 contains 17 residues. CDR3 DNA sequence: TGTGCCACCAGCAGAGAGGTGGGACTAGCGGGGATAAAGACCCAGTACTTC. It yields the protein CATSREVGLAGIKTQYF.

Concerning this clonotype: At one boundary the junction diverges from the germline segment, which might be a read error. The rearrangement uses TRBV3-1 and TRBJ2-4; TRBD2 is a possible D gene (5 bases). Germline CDR1 reads LGHDT; CDR2 reads YNNKEL (reference sequence). This CDR3 has 17 amino acids. CDR3 region: CACSPPGMSLAKNIQYF. The DNA for the CDR3 is TGTGCCTGCAGCCCCCCCGGGATGTCGCTAGCCAAAAACATTCAGTACTTC.

The V call is TRBV25-1, the J call TRBJ2-5; tentatively, D is TRBD2 (5 bases). Deletions cut 9 bases from V and 9 bases from J, with 14 bases between. There are 11 residues in the CDR3. Germline V gene lookup returns CDR1 MGHDK and CDR2 SYGVNS. CDR3 amino acids: CASHQRGAQYF. Here the CDR3 DNA reads TGTGCCAGTCACCAACGGGGAGCCCAGTACTTC.